This TCR beta chain was identified during a study of blood T cell repertoires in COVID-19. Study background: Collection of acute and convalescent COVID-19 samples took place in the United States, Italy and Spain. Sample material is recorded as cDNA or gDNA derived from T cells, B-cell-depleted T cells, or PBMCs.

CDR3 length equals 16 residues. Between the trimmed V and J ends, which lost 1 base and 2 bases, there was a span of 14 bases. CDR1 and CDR2 from the germline V gene are SGHVS and FQNEAQ. This clone was counted only a few times. Original handling: Amplification of reference gene primers was used by the study to estimate nucleated cell counts. TCRdb keeps only in-frame clones here, not all; method: immunoSEQ multiplex PCR. D and trimming were read from the DNA, whereas the V and J calls and clone size are those reported in that table. The sample holds 270,000 or so clones; approximately 81% are singletons and the top ten take about 2.9%.

The sequenced material came from peripheral blood. This chain connects TRBV7-8 to TRBJ1-2; D not certain. This TCR was recovered from a woman aged 55-70 years with active or convalescent COVID-19. The CDR3 is CASSLDMGERNYGYTF. The CDR3 coding sequence is TGTGCCAGCAGCTTAGATATGGGAGAGAGGAACTATGGCTACACCTTC.